Listed below are T cell receptor beta chains from one sample, sequenced in a study of blood T cell repertoires in COVID-19. The data were produced by immunoSEQ multiplex PCR, yet TCRdb's version contains in-frame clones alone and is incomplete. The table lists about 150,000 clones, roughly 84% of them singletons. The sample taken for sequencing was peripheral blood. The receptors were sampled from a man in his 60s with COVID-19, enrolled during active disease. Each CDR3 is given with its conserved first and last residue.

v_call	j_call	cdr3_aa
TRBV30	TRBJ1-2	CAWSVYPTGGKDGYTF
TRBV19	TRBJ1-3	CASSIDAASSGNTIYF
TRBV19	TRBJ2-1	CASSDRGKDEQFF
TRBV6-6	TRBJ2-1	CASSDQGFEQFF
TRBV5-4	TRBJ1-2	CASSSRQDSEYYGYTF
TRBV7-3	TRBJ1-1	CASSSSEYTEAFF
TRBV7-3	TRBJ1-6	CASSQWGQGVNSPLHF
TRBV6-2/TRBV6-3	TRBJ2-4	CASSYPLAGTLENIQYF
TRBV12-5	TRBJ1-5	CASGRDGTGQPQHF
TRBV6-2/TRBV6-3	TRBJ2-4	CASSRKVSGSSAKNIQYF
TRBV4-3	TRBJ2-3	CASSQGGMRGNTDTQYF
TRBV10-3	TRBJ2-1	CAIRQGHEQFF
TRBV28	TRBJ1-1	CASSPTTTGNPEAFF
TRBV7-2	TRBJ2-1	CASSLSSGDNEQFF
TRBV3-1/TRBV3-2	TRBJ1-6	CASSQDGGGRRNSPLHF
TRBV6-4	TRBJ1-1	CASKRQGLDTEAFF